This TCR beta chain was sequenced for a study of neoadjuvant anti-PD-1 for oral cavity cancer. The time point was: after neoadjuvant nivolumab, at surgical resection. The CDR3 sequence is 16 residues long. CDR1 is SGDLS and CDR2 is YYNGEE in the germline V gene. Trimming removed 0 bases from V and 2 bases from J; junction bases left unmatched: 5. The protocol was immunoSEQ multiplex PCR, while the TCRdb copy is restricted to in-frame clones and leaves out a portion. This table has roughly 14,000 clones, approximately 70% appearing once. This sequence was found in a person aged 40 to 85 with oral cavity squamous cell carcinoma. The chain has TRBV9 and TRBJ2-3; 8 bases fit TRBD2. Here the sequenced sample was PBMCs, taken after nivolumab (anti-PD-1) treatment. For the CDR3, the DNA is TGTGCCAGCAGCGTAGAAACGGGAGGGCCCACAGATACGCAGTATTTT. Protein sequence: CASSVETGGPTDTQYF.